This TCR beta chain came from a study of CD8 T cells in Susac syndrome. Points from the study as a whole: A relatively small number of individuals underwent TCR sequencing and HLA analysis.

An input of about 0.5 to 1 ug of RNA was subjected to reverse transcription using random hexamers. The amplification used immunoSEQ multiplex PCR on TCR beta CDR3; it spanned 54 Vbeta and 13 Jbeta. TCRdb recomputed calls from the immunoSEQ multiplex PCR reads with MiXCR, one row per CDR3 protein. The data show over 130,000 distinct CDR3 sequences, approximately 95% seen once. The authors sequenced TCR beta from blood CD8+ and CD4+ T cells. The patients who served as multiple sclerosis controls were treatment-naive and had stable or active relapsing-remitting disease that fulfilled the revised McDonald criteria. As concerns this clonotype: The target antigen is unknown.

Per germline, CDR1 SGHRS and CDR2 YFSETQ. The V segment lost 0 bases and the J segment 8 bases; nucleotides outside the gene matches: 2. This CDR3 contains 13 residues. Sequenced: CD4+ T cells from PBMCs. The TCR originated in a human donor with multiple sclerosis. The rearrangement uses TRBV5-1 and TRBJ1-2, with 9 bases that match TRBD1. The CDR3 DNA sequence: TGCGCCAGCAGCTTGGGGGACAGGGCGGGCTACACCTTC. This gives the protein CASSLGDRAGYTF.